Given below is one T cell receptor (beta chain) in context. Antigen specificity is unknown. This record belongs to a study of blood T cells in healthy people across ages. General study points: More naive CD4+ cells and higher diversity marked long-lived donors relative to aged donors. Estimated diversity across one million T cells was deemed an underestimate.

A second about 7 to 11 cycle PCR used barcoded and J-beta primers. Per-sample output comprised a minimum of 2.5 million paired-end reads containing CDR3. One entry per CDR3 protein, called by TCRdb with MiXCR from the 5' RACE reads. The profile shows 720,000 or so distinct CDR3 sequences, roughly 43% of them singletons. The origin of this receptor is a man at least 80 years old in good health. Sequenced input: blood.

The CDR3 DNA follows: TGTGCCAGCAGCCCGAGGGCCGCGTCTAACACTGAAGCTTTCTTT. It yields the protein CASSPRAASNTEAFF. This sequence joins TRBV4-2 and TRBJ1-1; D is unresolved. This CDR3 contains 15 residues. CDR1 LGHNA and CDR2 YNFKEQ come from the germline V gene. V lost 4 bases and J 2 bases, leaving 14 bases between the germline ends.